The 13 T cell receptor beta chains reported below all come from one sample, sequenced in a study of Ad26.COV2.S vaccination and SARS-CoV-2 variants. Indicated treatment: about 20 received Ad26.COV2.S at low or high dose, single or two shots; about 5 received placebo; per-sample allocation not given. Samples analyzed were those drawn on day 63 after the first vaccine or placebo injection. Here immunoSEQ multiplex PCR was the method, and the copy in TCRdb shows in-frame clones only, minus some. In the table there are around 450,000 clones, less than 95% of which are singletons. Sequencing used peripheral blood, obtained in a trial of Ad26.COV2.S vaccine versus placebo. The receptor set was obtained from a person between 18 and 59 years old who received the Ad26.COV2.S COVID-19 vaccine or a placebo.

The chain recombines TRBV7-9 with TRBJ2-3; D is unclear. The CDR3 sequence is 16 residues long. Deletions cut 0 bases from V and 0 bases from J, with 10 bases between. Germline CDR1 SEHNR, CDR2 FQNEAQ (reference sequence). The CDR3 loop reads CASSLALATSTDTQYF. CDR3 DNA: TGTGCCAGCAGCTTAGCGTTAGCCACTAGCACAGATACGCAGTATTTT.

The CDR3 loop reads CASSLIKSTDTQYF. In DNA, the CDR3 is TGTGCCAGCAGCTTGATTAAGAGCACAGATACGCAGTATTTT. The chain employs TRBV5-5 and TRBJ2-3; D ambiguous. The CDR3 is 14 residues long. The V end was cut by 1 base, the J end by 0 bases, with 6 bases between. The V gene's germline CDR1 is SGHKS and CDR2 YYEKEE (reference sequence).

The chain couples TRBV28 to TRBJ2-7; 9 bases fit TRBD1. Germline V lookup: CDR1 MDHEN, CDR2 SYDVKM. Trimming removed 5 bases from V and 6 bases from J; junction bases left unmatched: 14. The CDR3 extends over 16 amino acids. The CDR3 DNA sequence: TGTGCCAGCAGTCTCACCGGGACAGGGTTCCCCAGCGAGCAGTACTTC. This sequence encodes CASSLTGTGFPSEQYF. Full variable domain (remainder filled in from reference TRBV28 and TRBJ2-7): DVKVTQSSRYLVKRTGEKVFLECVQDMDHENMFWYRQDPGLGLRLIYFSYDVKMKEKGDIPEGYSVSREKKERFSLILESASTNQTSMYLCASSLTGTGFPSEQYFGPGTRLTVT.

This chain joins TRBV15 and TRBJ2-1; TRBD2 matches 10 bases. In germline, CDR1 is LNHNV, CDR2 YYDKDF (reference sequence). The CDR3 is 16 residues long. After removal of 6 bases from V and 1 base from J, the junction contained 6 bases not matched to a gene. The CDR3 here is CATSPLAGVSYNEQFF. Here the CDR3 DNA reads TGTGCCACCAGTCCCCTAGCGGGGGTATCCTACAATGAGCAGTTCTTC.

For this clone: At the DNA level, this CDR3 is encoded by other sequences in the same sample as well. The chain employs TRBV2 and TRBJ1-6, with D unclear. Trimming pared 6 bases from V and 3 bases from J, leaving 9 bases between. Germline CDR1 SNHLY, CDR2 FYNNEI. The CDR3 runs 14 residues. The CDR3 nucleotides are TGTGCCAGCAGGAGGGATAACTATAATTCACCCCTCCACTTT. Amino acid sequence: CASRRDNYNSPLHF.

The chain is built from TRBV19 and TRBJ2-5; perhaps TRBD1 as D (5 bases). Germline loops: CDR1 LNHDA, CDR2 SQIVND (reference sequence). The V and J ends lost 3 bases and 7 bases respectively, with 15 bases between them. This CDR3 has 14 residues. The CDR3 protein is CASSISTETGTQYF. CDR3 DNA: TGTGCCAGTAGTATCTCGACAGAAACAGGGACCCAGTACTTC.

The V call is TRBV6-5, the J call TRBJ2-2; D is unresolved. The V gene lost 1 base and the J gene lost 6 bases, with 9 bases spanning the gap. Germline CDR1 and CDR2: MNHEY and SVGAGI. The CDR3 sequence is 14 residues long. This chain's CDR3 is CASSYFAAPGELFF. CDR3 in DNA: TGTGCCAGCAGTTACTTCGCAGCCCCCGGGGAGCTGTTTTTT.

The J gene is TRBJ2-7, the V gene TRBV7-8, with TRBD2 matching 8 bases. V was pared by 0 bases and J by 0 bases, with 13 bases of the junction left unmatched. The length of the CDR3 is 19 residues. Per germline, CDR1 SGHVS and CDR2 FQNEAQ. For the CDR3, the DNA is TGTGCCAGCAGCTTAGCCCACCCCGGTTTTAGCGGGACCTCCTACGAGCAGTACTTC. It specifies CASSLAHPGFSGTSYEQYF.

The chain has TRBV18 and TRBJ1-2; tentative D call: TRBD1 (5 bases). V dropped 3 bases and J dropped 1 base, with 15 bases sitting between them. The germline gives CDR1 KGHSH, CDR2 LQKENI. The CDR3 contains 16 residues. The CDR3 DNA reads TGTGCCAGCTCACCCCTTAGCGACAGCAGTAACTATGGCTACACCTTC. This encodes CASSPLSDSSNYGYTF.

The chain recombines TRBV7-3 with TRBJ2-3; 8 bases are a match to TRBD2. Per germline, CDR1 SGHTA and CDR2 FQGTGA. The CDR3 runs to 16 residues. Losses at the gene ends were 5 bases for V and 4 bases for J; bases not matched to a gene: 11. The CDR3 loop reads CASSIGLAGTPDTQYF. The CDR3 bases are TGTGCCAGCAGCATTGGACTAGCCGGGACCCCAGATACGCAGTATTTT. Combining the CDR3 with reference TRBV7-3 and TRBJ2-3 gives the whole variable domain GAGVSQTPSNKVTEKGKYVELRCDPISGHTALYWYRQSLGQGPEFLIYFQGTGAADDSGLPNDRFFAVRPEGSVSTLKIQRTERGDSAVYLCASSIGLAGTPDTQYFGPGTRLTVL.

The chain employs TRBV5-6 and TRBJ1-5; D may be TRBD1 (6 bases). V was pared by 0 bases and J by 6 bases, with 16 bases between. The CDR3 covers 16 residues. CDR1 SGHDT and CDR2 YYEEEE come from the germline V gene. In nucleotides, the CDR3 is TGTGCCAGCAGCTTGGGATTCCGGGGGCATAGTCAGCCCCAGCATTTT. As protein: CASSLGFRGHSQPQHF.

CDR3 in amino acids: CASSIEGVNNEQFF. CDR3 bases: TGTGCCAGTAGTATAGAAGGGGTAAACAATGAGCAGTTCTTC. This sequence joins TRBV19 and TRBJ2-1; tentatively, D is TRBD1 (5 bases). CDR1 and CDR2 from the germline V gene are LNHDA and SQIVND (reference sequence). Trimming removed 0 bases at V and 5 bases at J, with 8 bases between. CDR3 length equals 14 residues.

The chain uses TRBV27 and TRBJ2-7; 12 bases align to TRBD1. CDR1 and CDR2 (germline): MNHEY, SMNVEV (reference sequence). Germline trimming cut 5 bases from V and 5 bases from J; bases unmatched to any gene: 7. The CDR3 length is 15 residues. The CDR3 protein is CASSPGTGGFHEQYF. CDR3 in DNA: TGTGCCAGCAGTCCGGGGACAGGGGGCTTCCACGAGCAGTACTTC.